The 10 T cell receptor beta chains listed next were all sequenced from one sample in a study of T-cell reconstitution after alpha-beta-depleted transplantation in children. Preparation of the TCRbeta library was carried out with unique molecular identifiers. TCRdb reprocessed the PCR reads via MiXCR and lists one record per CDR3 protein. Found here are approximately 510,000 distinct CDR3 sequences, 15% to 20% of them singletons; the top ten hold roughly 3.3%. The sample was PBMCs from the stem cell graft donor, taken from the stem cell graft. Receptors were obtained from a human donor who donated a stem cell graft to a child with acute lymphoblastic leukemia.

This clonotype was seen many times. This chain joins TRBV2 and TRBJ1-6; D not certain. The CDR3 spans 11 residues. V lost 7 bases to trimming and J lost 15 bases, with 13 bases between them. Germline assignment: CDR1 SNHLY and CDR2 FYNNEI. The CDR3 protein is CASTPGRGLHF. DNA of the CDR3: TGTGCCAGCACCCCGGGCCGGGGCCTCCACTTT.

This clonotype was detected only a few times. This sequence joins TRBV5-1 and TRBJ2-1; D possibly corresponds to TRBD2 (6 bases). Trimming left V 1 base short and J 8 bases short, with 13 bases between. In germline, CDR1 is SGHRS, CDR2 YFSETQ. CDR3 length equals 14 residues. CDR3 loop: CASSLSQGGDEQFF. The CDR3 DNA follows: TGCGCCAGCAGCTTGTCCCAGGGCGGGGATGAGCAGTTCTTC.

The sample holds a few counts of this clonotype. V usage is TRBV3-1 and J usage is TRBJ1-1; D may be TRBD1 (5 bases). Germline CDR1 LGHDT, CDR2 YNNKEL (reference sequence). Trimming left V 10 bases short and J 5 bases short, with 17 bases between. CDR3 length equals 13 residues. The CDR3 sequence is CATSLSRGTEAFF. The CDR3 bases are TGTGCCACCTCCTTAAGTCGGGGGACTGAAGCTTTCTTT. The whole variable domain, filled in from reference TRBV3-1 and TRBJ1-1, reads DTAVSQTPKYLVTQMGNDKSIKCEQNLGHDTMYWYKQDSKKFLKIMFSYNNKELIINETVPNRFSPKSPDKAHLNLHINSLELGDSAVYFCATSLSRGTEAFFGQGTRLTVV.

This clonotype has more than one count but fewer than ten. The chain links TRBV11-1 to TRBJ2-1, with D perhaps TRBD2 (8 bases). V was pared by 5 bases and J by 0 bases, with 29 bases between. This CDR3 is built from 21 residues. Germline V lookup: CDR1 SGHAT, CDR2 FQDESV (reference sequence). DNA of the CDR3: TGTGCCAGCAGCGAAAGGTCTAGGGGGCTAGCGGGTCGAAGCTCCTACAATGAGCAGTTCTTC. Its protein is CASSERSRGLAGRSSYNEQFF.

V is TRBV5-5 and J is TRBJ1-1; D not certain. This CDR3 contains 14 residues. Germline CDR1 is SGHKS and CDR2 is YYEKEE (reference sequence). The ends were cut back, 0 bases at V and 5 bases at J, with 11 bases in the middle. The CDR3 DNA reads TGTGCCAGCAGCTTGGGCGATGGGTGGACTGAAGCTTTCTTT. The encoded protein is CASSLGDGWTEAFF.

Only a few counts were recorded for this clonotype. V and J are TRBV2 and TRBJ2-7; D remains unclear. Germline CDR1 and CDR2: SNHLY and FYNNEI. V was cut by 6 bases and J by 1 base, with 7 bases left in between. The CDR3 is made up of 12 amino acids. The CDR3 region has the DNA TGTGCCAGCAGGTTACAGTCCTACGAGCAGTACTTC. Its translation: CASRLQSYEQYF.

A few counts support this clonotype. V gene TRBV5-1 combines with J gene TRBJ2-1; D not certain. The V gene lost 6 bases and the J gene lost 0 bases, with 13 bases spanning the gap. The CDR3 totals 15 residues. Germline V gene data show CDR1 as SGHRS and CDR2 as YFSETQ. The CDR3 loop is CASMLISSSYNEQFF. The CDR3 bases are TGCGCCAGCATGCTTATAAGTAGCTCCTACAATGAGCAGTTCTTC.

This chain joins TRBV18 and TRBJ1-1, with D unclear. The V end lost 6 bases, the J end lost 1 base, and 15 bases lay between the germline ends. CDR1 KGHSH and CDR2 LQKENI come from the germline V gene. The CDR3 has 15 amino acids. The CDR3 is CASSIERPANTEAFF. Here the CDR3 DNA reads TGTGCCAGCTCCATAGAGCGGCCGGCGAACACTGAAGCTTTCTTT.

This clonotype was seen at least ten times. The chain couples TRBV7-2 to TRBJ2-2; the match to TRBD1 covers 9 bases. The CDR3 runs 14 residues. From germline, CDR1 is SGHTA and CDR2 FQGNSA. V lost 5 bases and J lost 7; bases outside the gene matches: 5. The CDR3 spells CASSPGQGFGELFF. The CDR3 coding sequence is TGTGCCAGCAGCCCCGGACAGGGGTTCGGGGAGCTGTTTTTT. The whole variable domain, remainder taken from reference TRBV7-2 and TRBJ2-2, is GAGVSQSPSNKVTEKGKDVELRCDPISGHTALYWYRQSLGQGLEFLIYFQGNSAPDKSGLPSDRFSAERTGGSVSTLTIQRTQQEDSAVYLCASSPGQGFGELFFGEGSRLTVL.

The rearrangement links TRBV5-6 to TRBJ1-1; unclear D gene. The CDR3 totals 14 residues. Germline V gene data show CDR1 as SGHDT and CDR2 as YYEEEE. Trimming stripped 1 base from V and 7 bases from J, with 14 bases between. CDR3 amino acids: CASSLRPASDEAFF. CDR3 DNA sequence: TGTGCCAGCAGCTTGAGGCCCGCCAGCGATGAAGCTTTCTTT.